This TCR beta chain comes out of a study of cytomegalovirus exposure and HLA in healthy donors. Study-wide points: As confirmed in vitro, three CMV-associated chains were specific for CMV antigens. In a later analysis, specific HLA alleles were associated with 15,000 to 20,000 TCR beta sequences at a 0.05 false discovery rate.

V was clipped by 5 bases and J by 7 bases; unmatched bases: 5. The CDR3 consists of 13 residues. The germline gives CDR1 SGHTA, CDR2 FQGNSA. The PCR had 60 Vbeta and 13 Jbeta primers. Authors' processing steps: The count from a later analysis was 65 million to 90 million unique TCR beta chains, some 11 million of them shared. Method: immunoSEQ multiplex PCR; TCRdb's copy keeps in-frame clones and lacks some. The D gene and trimming were derived from the DNA, and the V and J assignments and clone size from that table. The sample shows over 100,000 clones, around three quarters of them seen only once. Turning to this clone: The antigen remains undetermined.

Sample: PBMCs. The receptor's source is a woman aged 30 to 39 in good health and CMV-seropositive. The V call is TRBV7-2, the J call TRBJ1-5, with 7 bases identical to TRBD1. The DNA of the CDR3 is TGTGCCAGCAGCCCAGACAGGGACCAGCCCCAGCATTTT. As protein: CASSPDRDQPQHF. Using reference TRBV7-2 and TRBJ1-5 for the parts outside the CDR3, the full variable domain is GAGVSQSPSNKVTEKGKDVELRCDPISGHTALYWYRQSLGQGLEFLIYFQGNSAPDKSGLPSDRFSAERTGGSVSTLTIQRTQQEDSAVYLCASSPDRDQPQHFGDGTRLSIL.